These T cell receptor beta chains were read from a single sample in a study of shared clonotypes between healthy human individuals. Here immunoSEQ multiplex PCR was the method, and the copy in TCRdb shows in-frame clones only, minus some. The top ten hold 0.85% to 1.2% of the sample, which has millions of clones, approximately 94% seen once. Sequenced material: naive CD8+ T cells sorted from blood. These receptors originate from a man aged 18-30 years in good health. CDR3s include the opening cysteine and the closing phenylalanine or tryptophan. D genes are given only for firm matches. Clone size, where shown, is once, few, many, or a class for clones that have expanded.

cdr3_aa: CAWSGDSLGQDEKLFF
cdr3_nt: TGTGCCTGGAGTGGAGACTCCCTTGGACAGGATGAAAAACTGTTTTTT
j_call: TRBJ1-4
cdr3_length: 16
v_call: TRBV30
clone_size: once
d_call: TRBD1

cdr3_aa: CASSPIHTQYF
cdr3_nt: TGTGCCAGCAGCCCGATTCATACGCAGTATTTT
j_call: TRBJ2-3
cdr3_length: 11
v_call: TRBV7-2
clone_size: .
d_call: .

cdr3_aa: CASSFTGGIYGYTF
cdr3_nt: TGTGCCAGCAGTTTCACAGGGGGAATCTATGGCTACACCTTC
j_call: TRBJ1-2
cdr3_length: 14
v_call: TRBV27
clone_size: .
d_call: TRBD1

cdr3_aa: CASSLLGRGALETQYF
cdr3_nt: TGTGCCAGCAGTTTATTAGGGCGGGGGGCGTTAGAGACCCAGTACTTC
j_call: TRBJ2-5
cdr3_length: 16
v_call: TRBV28
clone_size: .
d_call: TRBD2

cdr3_aa: CASSSPTGIPNYGYTF
cdr3_nt: TGTGCCAGCAGTTCTCCTACAGGGATACCTAACTATGGCTACACCTTC
j_call: TRBJ1-2
cdr3_length: 16
v_call: TRBV6-5
clone_size: .
d_call: .

cdr3_aa: CASSLGIDNEKLFF
cdr3_nt: TGTGCCAGCAGCTTAGGGATTGATAATGAAAAACTGTTTTTT
j_call: TRBJ1-4
cdr3_length: 14
v_call: TRBV11-2
clone_size: .
d_call: .

cdr3_aa: CASSIDSGNSYEQYF
cdr3_nt: TGTGCCAGTAGTATAGATAGCGGGAATTCCTACGAGCAGTACTTC
j_call: TRBJ2-7
cdr3_length: 15
v_call: TRBV19
clone_size: .
d_call: TRBD2

cdr3_aa: CSVEGGTPSNEQFF
cdr3_nt: TGCAGCGTTGAAGGAGGCACTCCATCCAATGAGCAGTTCTTC
j_call: TRBJ2-1
cdr3_length: 14
v_call: TRBV29-1
clone_size: .
d_call: .

cdr3_aa: CASSPIPDGSYEQYF
cdr3_nt: TGTGCCAGCAGCCCCATTCCGGACGGGTCCTACGAGCAGTACTTC
j_call: TRBJ2-7
cdr3_length: 15
v_call: TRBV5-4
clone_size: .
d_call: .

cdr3_aa: CASSISSAYEQYF
cdr3_nt: TGTGCCAGTAGTATCTCCTCGGCCTACGAGCAGTACTTC
j_call: TRBJ2-7
cdr3_length: 13
v_call: TRBV19
clone_size: .
d_call: .

cdr3_aa: CASSPGLGAYEQYF
cdr3_nt: TGTGCCAGTAGTCCTGGTCTGGGGGCCTACGAGCAGTACTTC
j_call: TRBJ2-7
cdr3_length: 14
v_call: TRBV19
clone_size: .
d_call: .

cdr3_aa: CSVEAGYSYEQYF
cdr3_nt: TGCAGCGTTGAAGCGGGTTACTCCTACGAGCAGTACTTC
j_call: TRBJ2-7
cdr3_length: 13
v_call: TRBV29-1
clone_size: .
d_call: .

cdr3_aa: CASSKEEGAPVYEQYF
cdr3_nt: TGTGCCAGCAGCAAAGAGGAGGGGGCGCCGGTCTACGAGCAGTACTTC
j_call: TRBJ2-7
cdr3_length: 16
v_call: TRBV21-1
clone_size: .
d_call: .

cdr3_aa: CASSYQAGSNEQYF
cdr3_nt: TGTGCCAGCAGTTACCAGGCAGGGTCCAACGAGCAGTACTTC
j_call: TRBJ2-7
cdr3_length: 14
v_call: TRBV27
clone_size: .
d_call: .

cdr3_aa: CASSLSDPAYEQYF
cdr3_nt: TGCGCCAGCAGCCTATCTGATCCAGCCTACGAGCAGTACTTC
j_call: TRBJ2-7
cdr3_length: 14
v_call: TRBV4-1
clone_size: .
d_call: .

cdr3_aa: CASSETQTYEQYF
cdr3_nt: TGTGCCAGCAGTGAAACACAGACCTACGAGCAGTACTTC
j_call: TRBJ2-7
cdr3_length: 13
v_call: TRBV2
clone_size: .
d_call: .

cdr3_aa: CASGEGRSDSPLHF
cdr3_nt: TGCGCCAGCGGGGAGGGGAGGTCGGATTCACCCCTCCACTTT
j_call: TRBJ1-6
cdr3_length: 14
v_call: TRBV5-1
clone_size: .
d_call: .

cdr3_aa: CATEGEDTEAFF
cdr3_nt: TGTGCCACCGAAGGGGAGGACACTGAAGCTTTCTTT
j_call: TRBJ1-1
cdr3_length: 12
v_call: TRBV6-5
clone_size: .
d_call: .

cdr3_aa: CASSVGGVADTQYF
cdr3_nt: TGTGCCAGCAGCGTAGGTGGGGTGGCAGATACGCAGTATTTT
j_call: TRBJ2-3
cdr3_length: 14
v_call: TRBV9
clone_size: .
d_call: .

cdr3_aa: CASSEVPLAGTGELFF
cdr3_nt: TGTGCCAGCAGTGAAGTACCACTAGCGGGGACCGGGGAGCTGTTTTTT
j_call: TRBJ2-2
cdr3_length: 16
v_call: TRBV6-1
clone_size: .
d_call: TRBD2

cdr3_aa: CASKTLPTDTQYF
cdr3_nt: TGTGCCAGCAAGACACTTCCCACAGATACGCAGTATTTT
j_call: TRBJ2-3
cdr3_length: 13
v_call: TRBV2
clone_size: once
d_call: .

cdr3_aa: CASSQDIRGTAEAFF
cdr3_nt: TGCGCCAGCAGCCAAGATATCCGCGGGACAGCCGAAGCTTTCTTT
j_call: TRBJ1-1
cdr3_length: 15
v_call: TRBV4-3
clone_size: .
d_call: TRBD1

cdr3_aa: CASSLPTLYNSPLHF
cdr3_nt: TGTGCCAGCAGTTTACCTACTCTCTATAATTCACCCCTCCACTTT
j_call: TRBJ1-6
cdr3_length: 15
v_call: TRBV27
clone_size: .
d_call: .

cdr3_aa: CASSESSGGYEQYF
cdr3_nt: TGCGCCAGCAGCGAGTCTAGCGGGGGTTACGAGCAGTACTTC
j_call: TRBJ2-7
cdr3_length: 14
v_call: TRBV4-1
clone_size: .
d_call: TRBD2

cdr3_aa: CASSLGPGTHTYEQYF
cdr3_nt: TGTGCCAGCAGTTTGGGCCCCGGGACTCACACCTACGAGCAGTACTTC
j_call: TRBJ2-7
cdr3_length: 16
v_call: TRBV27
clone_size: .
d_call: .

cdr3_aa: CASSSGTSGGLTGELFF
cdr3_nt: TGTGCCAGCAGTTCCGGGACTAGCGGGGGGCTCACCGGGGAGCTGTTTTTT
j_call: TRBJ2-2
cdr3_length: 17
v_call: TRBV7-9
clone_size: .
d_call: TRBD2

cdr3_aa: CASSLTGFTEKLFF
cdr3_nt: TGTGCCAGCAGTTTGACAGGGTTTACTGAAAAACTGTTTTTT
j_call: TRBJ1-4
cdr3_length: 14
v_call: TRBV28
clone_size: .
d_call: TRBD1

cdr3_aa: CASSLPGRGYEQYF
cdr3_nt: TGTGCCAGCAGTTTACCGGGGAGGGGCTACGAGCAGTACTTC
j_call: TRBJ2-7
cdr3_length: 14
v_call: TRBV27
clone_size: once
d_call: TRBD2

cdr3_aa: CASSEYRDHNSPLHF
cdr3_nt: TGTGCCAGCAGCGAATACAGAGACCATAATTCACCCCTCCACTTT
j_call: TRBJ1-6
cdr3_length: 15
v_call: TRBV2
clone_size: .
d_call: .